This is a list of T cell receptor beta chains from one sample in a study of OX40 agonist ivuxolimab in advanced cancers. Clones were sequenced by immunoSEQ multiplex PCR, and TCRdb holds only the in-frame ones, with some missing. The table records approximately 82,000 clones, 86% of them present only once. The sequences come from CD4+ or CD8+ T cells sorted from blood, collected in a trial of the OX40 agonist ivuxolimab. These receptors came from an adult with an advanced solid tumor such as melanoma, head and neck, liver or kidney cancer. Each CDR3 is given without its conserved first and last residue. Fields, in order: V gene, CDR3 protein.

>TRBV7-9
ASSSTNRNTEAF
>TRBV4-2
ASSQGDSGANVLT
>TRBV2
ASAGTSGTFEQY
>TRBV28
ASSSGQGLYEQY
>TRBV10-2
ASKGAVVAGPRSYEQY
>TRBV11-3
ASSLQGDTEAF
>TRBV10-3
AISNSGLTDTGELF
>TRBV18
ASSPDGERSYT
>TRBV18
ASSETQELNEQF
>TRBV10-1
ARIAGGEADTQY
>TRBV6-1
ASSGGGSGYEQY
>TRBV6-6
ASSYRDGAF
>TRBV18
ASSRMTGKYNEQF
>TRBV7-2
ASSSGGATSTDTQY
>TRBV18
ASSPGLSSGANVLT
>TRBV5-1
ASSPGLAGFIVETQY
>TRBV6-5
ASSSGLISTDTQY
>TRBV11-2
ASSSNNEQF
>TRBV6-1
ASSEEGARGYT
>TRBV18
ASSPQGVSDNEQF
>TRBV5-1
ASSLGGTVSGYT
>TRBV6-5
ASWTTVVGITEAF
>TRBV7-9
ASSLGTGGGYT
>TRBV5-1
ASSPGREETQY
>TRBV25-1
ASRASGNTQY
>TRBV19
ASSIESRGLQPQH
>TRBV30
ARKQSSGNTIY
>TRBV5-6
ASSGPGPSTDTQY
>TRBV9
ASATFNYGYT
>TRBV28
ASSLRGGSNQPQH
>TRBV5-1
ASSLGLAGGPADTQY
>TRBV5-4
ASSIAGSSYNEQF